Sequencing of this T cell receptor (beta chain) was carried out in a study of cytomegalovirus exposure and HLA in healthy donors. In the study overall: The roughly 120 validation repertoires matched the roughly 700 first-cohort repertoires in platform, a later analysis reported.

Method: immunoSEQ multiplex PCR; TCRdb's copy keeps in-frame clones and lacks some. The top ten clones hold approximately 1.3% of a sample with 100,000 to 150,000 clones, roughly 93% of them seen once. Germline-derived CDR1 and CDR2 are SGHRS and YFSETQ. The V gene lost 0 bases and the J gene lost 5 bases, with 10 bases spanning the gap. The CDR3 length is 14 residues. Regarding the study as a whole: Clusters of TCRs from the first cohort tended to co-occur in the 130 or so validation repertoires (as a later analysis found). Most TCRs appeared rarely, but some public TCRs recurred in many donors.

Separate from the approximately 700-subject first cohort was the approximately 130-subject validation cohort, to which the donors belonged. This clone was recorded only once. The antigen remains undetermined. This specimen includes other DNA sequences encoding the same CDR3. The chain carries TRBV5-1 and TRBJ2-3; tentative D call: TRBD2 (6 bases). This receptor was identified in a woman under 30 in good health and CMV-seronegative. Sequencing input: PBMCs. The CDR3 is CASSLGQGGDTQYF. As DNA, the CDR3 is TGCGCCAGCAGCTTGGGGCAGGGAGGAGATACGCAGTATTTT.